The 17 T cell receptor beta chains below were found in one sample sequenced in a study of early T cells in non-severe SARS-CoV-2 infection. TCRdb called the 5' RACE reads again in MiXCR, with one record for every CDR3 protein. Of 60,000 or so distinct CDR3 sequences listed, over 9.5% are singletons. The sequences come from whole blood, collected at baseline. All receptors come from an adult who was a healthcare worker with PCR-confirmed SARS-CoV-2 infection or an uninfected control (not recorded which).

In its sample, this clonotype was seen many times. The gene calls are TRBV29-1 and TRBJ1-1; weak D call: TRBD1 (5 bases). Trimming left V 5 bases short and J 4 bases short, with 11 bases between. CDR3 size: 12 residues. Germline V gene lookup returns CDR1 SQVTM and CDR2 ANQGSEA. Written as DNA, the CDR3 is TGCAGCGTTCGTAGGGGCTCCACTGAAGCTTTCTTT. It yields the protein CSVRRGSTEAFF.

This clonotype was counted only a few times. The chain links TRBV5-5 to TRBJ2-7; 9 nucleotides agree with TRBD1. Unmatched junction bases numbered 5, after V lost 1 base and J lost 0 bases. Germline lookup yields CDR1 SGHKS and CDR2 YYEKEE (reference sequence). The CDR3 loop spans 16 amino acids. CDR3 nucleotides: TGTGCCAGCAGCTTGCAGGCGGGACAGGGCTCCTACGAGCAGTACTTC. Amino acids: CASSLQAGQGSYEQYF.

This clonotype was found many times. The rearrangement joins TRBV6-5 to TRBJ2-7, with TRBD1 matching 12 bases. CDR1 and CDR2 (germline): MNHEY, SVGAGI. This CDR3 is built from 14 residues. The V segment lost 7 bases and the J segment 7 bases; nucleotides outside the gene matches: 8. Here the CDR3 reads CASIRGQGAREQYF. CDR3 coding DNA: TGTGCCAGCATTAGGGGACAGGGGGCGAGAGAGCAGTACTTC.

This clonotype turned up a few times. V is TRBV12-3 or TRBV12-4 and J is TRBJ1-5; D remains ambiguous. The ends were cut back, 3 bases at V and 4 bases at J, with 7 bases in the middle. The CDR3 contains 13 residues. The CDR3 loop reads CASSLWQNQPQHF. CDR3 DNA sequence: TGTGCCAGCAGTTTGTGGCAGAATCAGCCCCAGCATTTT.

This clonotype was found a few times. The J gene is TRBJ2-3, the V gene TRBV5-6; D is unresolved. The V gene lost 1 base and the J gene lost 0 bases, with 6 bases spanning the gap. The CDR3 totals 14 residues. The germline gives CDR1 SGHDT, CDR2 YYEEEE. CDR3 amino acids: CASSLWKSTDTQYF. The CDR3 DNA reads as TGTGCCAGCAGCTTGTGGAAAAGCACAGATACGCAGTATTTT. Using reference TRBV5-6 and TRBJ2-3 for the parts outside the CDR3, the full variable domain is DAGVTQSPTHLIKTRGQQVTLRCSPKSGHDTVSWYQQALGQGPQFIFQYYEEEERQRGNFPDRFSGHQFPNYSSELNVNALLLGDSALYLCASSLWKSTDTQYFGPGTRLTVL.

The CDR3 sequence is CASSFQGQEAFF. The CDR3 nucleotides read TGTGCCAGCAGTTTCCAGGGTCAGGAAGCTTTCTTT. The chain combines TRBV28 with TRBJ1-1; D possibly corresponds to TRBD1 (5 bases). The ends were cut back, 3 bases at V and 8 bases at J, with 10 bases in the middle. Germline V gene data show CDR1 as MDHEN and CDR2 as SYDVKM. The length of the CDR3 is 12 residues.

The chain combines TRBV28 with TRBJ2-1; maybe TRBD1 (6 bases). The CDR3 sequence is 15 residues long. Trimming left V 5 bases short and J 6 bases short, with 17 bases between. The germline gives CDR1 MDHEN, CDR2 SYDVKM. The CDR3 nucleotides read TGTGCCAGCAGTCTTTCGGGACAACTCTTCAATGAGCAGTTCTTC. It yields the protein CASSLSGQLFNEQFF.

The rearrangement links TRBV7-8 to TRBJ2-3; 8 nucleotides line up with TRBD1. From germline, CDR1 is SGHVS and CDR2 FQNEAQ. V shed 6 bases, J shed 6 bases, and the junction held 11 bases outside the gene matches. The CDR3 consists of 15 residues. CDR3 sequence: CASRLFLGTGDTQYF. The CDR3 nucleotides read TGTGCCAGCAGGTTATTTCTCGGGACAGGTGATACGCAGTATTTT.

The gene calls are TRBV29-1 and TRBJ2-5; 9 nucleotides line up with TRBD2. V lost 5 bases and J lost 2; bases outside the gene matches: 3. CDR1 and CDR2 (germline): SQVTM, ANQGSEA. CDR3 length: 13 amino acids. In DNA form, the CDR3 reads TGCAGCGTTCACAGCGGGGGGCAAGAGACCCAGTACTTC. Its protein product is CSVHSGGQETQYF. The variable domain in full, completed from reference TRBV29-1 and TRBJ2-5, reads SAVISQKPSRDICQRGTSLTIQCQVDSQVTMMFWYRQQPGQSLTLIATANQGSEATYESGFVIDKFPISRPNLTFSTLTVSNMSPEDSSIYLCSVHSGGQETQYFGPGTRLLVL.

The chain recombines TRBV6-2 or TRBV6-3 with TRBJ1-2; perhaps TRBD1 as D (5 bases). CDR1 MNHEY and CDR2 SVGEGT come from the germline V gene. V shed 5 bases and J shed 4 bases, with 17 bases lying between them. CDR3 length: 15 residues. CDR3 sequence: CASSLTDGTLYGYTF. The CDR3, as DNA: TGTGCCAGCAGTCTCACTGACGGGACCCTCTATGGCTACACCTTC.

This sequence joins TRBV28 and TRBJ2-6, with unresolved D. This CDR3 is 14 amino acids long. Deletions cut 5 bases from V and 1 base from J, with 6 bases between. Germline V CDR1 and CDR2: MDHEN, SYDVKM. CDR3 sequence: CASSEMSGANVLTF. CDR3 DNA sequence: TGTGCCAGCAGTGAAATGTCTGGGGCCAACGTCCTGACTTTC.

This clonotype was seen more than once but under ten times. The V and J genes are TRBV29-1 and TRBJ1-2; D is possibly TRBD1 (5 bases). The CDR3 totals 15 residues. Germline V gene data show CDR1 as SQVTM and CDR2 as ANQGSEA. V was shortened by 6 bases and J by 2 bases, with 19 bases between the two germline ends. The CDR3 is CSVETRGKANYGYTF. CDR3 coding DNA: TGCAGCGTAGAGACAAGGGGAAAAGCCAACTATGGCTACACCTTC. The full variable domain, its missing parts supplied by reference TRBV29-1 and TRBJ1-2, is SAVISQKPSRDICQRGTSLTIQCQVDSQVTMMFWYRQQPGQSLTLIATANQGSEATYESGFVIDKFPISRPNLTFSTLTVSNMSPEDSSIYLCSVETRGKANYGYTFGSGTRLTVV.

This clonotype was detected a few times. The chain couples TRBV6-9 to TRBJ1-6; D unclear. The ends were cut back, 8 bases at V and 13 bases at J, with 18 bases in the middle. Looked up from germline, CDR1 is MNHGY and CDR2 is SVAAGI. The CDR3 is 13 residues long. The DNA for the CDR3 is TGTGCCAGCCCCCGATTCGGGCCAAGGCCCCTCCACTTT. Its translation: CASPRFGPRPLHF.

The chain uses TRBV11-2 and TRBJ1-6, with D unresolved. There are 14 residues in the CDR3. Per germline, CDR1 SGHAT and CDR2 FQNNGV. Deletions cut 5 bases from V and 5 bases from J, with 10 bases between. CDR3 in amino acids: CASSEDGNNSPLHF. The CDR3 region has the DNA TGTGCCAGCAGCGAGGACGGTAATAATTCACCCCTCCACTTT.

The chain carries TRBV11-2 and TRBJ2-7; D might be TRBD2 (5 bases). The V gene lost 0 bases and the J gene lost 9 bases, with 12 bases spanning the gap. Germline V CDR1 and CDR2: SGHAT, FQNNGV. The CDR3 runs to 13 residues. The CDR3 sequence: CASSLDRVGVQYF. In DNA, the CDR3 is TGTGCCAGCAGCTTAGATCGGGTCGGGGTGCAGTACTTC.

This clonotype turned up a few times. The chain links TRBV13 to TRBJ1-4; 9 bases are shared with TRBD1. The CDR3 totals 14 residues. With 3 bases clipped from V and 14 bases from J, the junction kept 10 bases outside the gene matches. Germline assignment: CDR1 PRHDT and CDR2 FYEKMQ (reference sequence). The CDR3 DNA reads as TGTGCCAGCAGCTTGGGGACAGGGACCCATTGGCTGTTTTTT. Translating it yields CASSLGTGTHWLFF.

There are a few counts of this clonotype. The gene calls are TRBV4-3 and TRBJ2-3; tentatively, D is TRBD2 (5 bases). V was trimmed by 6 bases and J by 6 bases, leaving 19 bases between them. This CDR3 spans 15 amino acids. CDR1 is LGHNA and CDR2 is YSLEER in the germline V gene. The CDR3 nucleotides are TGCGCCAGCAGTCTGAGCGGCGGACTGTGGGATACGCAGTATTTT. Translating it yields CASSLSGGLWDTQYF.